One sample yielded the 22 T cell receptor beta chains listed below, sequenced in a study of shared clonotypes between healthy human individuals (TCRdb year 2020). The library was obtained by the immunoSEQ multiplex PCR assay. The table was pulled from immuneACCESS by TCRdb, which kept in-frame rearrangements only. Such tables lose some clones; where checked, under half of the loss comes from unresolved V genes, and the rest has no known cause. Within this sample are roughly 500,000 clones, with 90% to 96% of them counted one time only. Jointly, the top ten make up 0.06% of the sample. What was sequenced was naive CD4+ T cells sorted from blood. This sample's cell subset or site label indicates: CD45RA+ positively selected. The receptors shown here come from a woman between 25 and 40 years old in good health.

V gene TRBV19 combines with J gene TRBJ2-6, with unresolved D. Trimming left V 0 bases short and J 0 bases short, with 6 bases between. The CDR3 consists of 16 residues. Germline CDR1 reads LNHDA; CDR2 reads SQIVND (reference sequence). CDR3 sequence (DNA): TGTGCCAGTAGTATAGAGCACAGCTCTGGGGCCAACGTCCTGACTTTC. It translates to CASSIEHSSGANVLTF.

This chain links TRBV19 with TRBJ2-5; 7 nucleotides align to TRBD2. The J call is doubtful: the DNA matches TRBJ2-7 better. Germline-derived CDR1 and CDR2 are LNHDA and SQIVND (reference sequence). The CDR3 contains 14 residues. The CDR3 loop is CASSEGGRFSEQYF. In DNA form, the CDR3 reads TGTGCCAGTAGCGAGGGAGGGAGGTTCTCCGAGCAGTACTTC.

The chain combines TRBV19 with TRBJ2-5; D not resolved. The V end lost 4 bases, the J end lost 5 bases, and 14 bases lay between the germline ends. Germline values: CDR1 LNHDA, CDR2 SQIVND (reference sequence). The CDR3 is 14 amino acids. Here the CDR3 DNA reads TGTGCCAGTAGTAGCCCCATGACCGTCGAGACCCAGTACTTC. It is translated as CASSSPMTVETQYF.

This rearrangement joins TRBV7-6 to TRBJ2-7; the match to TRBD2 covers 8 bases. CDR3 length: 14 residues. J gave up 6 bases and V 5 bases, and 9 bases lay outside the gene matches. The germline V gene has CDR1 SGHVS and CDR2 FNYEAQ. DNA of the CDR3: TGTGCCAGCAGCCCTAGCAGCGGGAGCAGCGAGCAGTACTTC. It is translated as CASSPSSGSSEQYF.

The chain recombines TRBV6-1 with TRBJ1-2; D is uncertain. Germline assignment: CDR1 MNHNS and CDR2 SASEGT. Between the trimmed V and J ends, which lost 4 bases and 8 bases, there was a span of 14 bases. This CDR3 has 13 amino acids. This chain's CDR3 is CASSVGPVGGYTF. Here the CDR3 DNA reads TGTGCCAGCAGTGTAGGCCCCGTTGGCGGCTACACCTTC.

This clone came up once. The chain links TRBV10-3 to TRBJ2-6, with D maybe TRBD2 (5 bases). CDR3 size: 13 residues. Germline V gene data show CDR1 as ENHRY and CDR2 as SYGVKD. The CDR3, as DNA: TGTGCTCTGGGAGATACTGGGGCCAACGTCCTGACTTTC. Translation: CALGDTGANVLTF.

The chain employs TRBV5-6 and TRBJ2-5, with TRBD1 matching over 12 bases. This CDR3 is built from 16 residues. The trim removed 5 bases at V and 5 bases at J, leaving 10 bases unmatched. Germline V gene lookup returns CDR1 SGHDT and CDR2 YYEEEE. The CDR3 here is CASRRDRGPPYETQYF. The CDR3, as DNA: TGTGCCAGCAGAAGGGACAGGGGGCCTCCTTATGAGACCCAGTACTTC.

The table lists this clone with a count of one. The CDR3 DNA reads as TGTGCCAGCATCTCATCTTACAATGAGCAGTTCTTC. Translation gives CASISSYNEQFF. This sequence joins TRBV28 and TRBJ2-1; no clear D. The V gene's germline CDR1 is MDHEN and CDR2 SYDVKM. This CDR3 comprises 12 residues. V shed 7 bases and J shed 4 bases, with 8 bases lying between them.

This chain connects TRBV5-1 to TRBJ2-7; 7 bases fit TRBD1. CDR1 is SGHRS and CDR2 is YFSETQ in the germline V gene. The CDR3 totals 17 residues. V was pared by 0 bases and J by 2 bases, with 11 bases of the junction left unmatched. CDR3 protein: CASSLEGARRLPYEQYF. CDR3 sequence (DNA): TGCGCCAGCAGCTTGGAGGGGGCGAGGCGGCTTCCCTACGAGCAGTACTTC. The variable domain in full, with the rest retrieved from reference TRBV5-1 and TRBJ2-7, is KAGVTQTPRYLIKTRGQQVTLSCSPISGHRSVSWYQQTPGQGLQFLFEYFSETQRNKGNFPGRFSGRQFSNSRSEMNVSTLELGDSALYLCASSLEGARRLPYEQYFGPGTRLTVT.

The chain is built from TRBV6-6 and TRBJ2-3; D is unresolved. Germline-derived CDR1 and CDR2 are MNHNY and SVGAGI (reference sequence). Trimming stripped 6 bases from V and 10 bases from J, with 17 bases between. This CDR3 has 13 residues. CDR3 loop: CASRTDDGPAQYF. The CDR3 DNA sequence: TGTGCCAGCAGGACTGACGACGGACCTGCGCAGTATTTT.

The chain uses TRBV28 and TRBJ1-4; TRBD1 aligns across 8 bases. Germline trimming cut 5 bases from V and 5 bases from J; bases unmatched to any gene: 16. The germline CDR1 and CDR2 sequences are MDHEN and SYDVKM. This CDR3 is built from 18 residues. The CDR3 DNA sequence: TGTGCCAGCAGTGACAGCACACCCTGGGACAGGCTCAATGAAAAACTGTTTTTT. Translated: CASSDSTPWDRLNEKLFF. The full variable domain, with the rest looked up from reference TRBV28 and TRBJ1-4, is DVKVTQSSRYLVKRTGEKVFLECVQDMDHENMFWYRQDPGLGLRLIYFSYDVKMKEKGDIPEGYSVSREKKERFSLILESASTNQTSMYLCASSDSTPWDRLNEKLFFGSGTQLSVL.

The genes are TRBV2 and TRBJ2-3, with D perhaps matching TRBD2 (6 bases). V was clipped by 4 bases and J by 7 bases, with 15 bases between them. This CDR3 region has 14 residues. Germline V gene sequence: CDR1 SNHLY, CDR2 FYNNEI. This CDR3 is CASSVEGAGNTQYF. The CDR3 nucleotides are TGTGCCAGCAGTGTTGAAGGGGCGGGGAATACGCAGTATTTT.

The chain employs TRBV28 and TRBJ1-4; 9 positions agree with TRBD1. Germline CDR1 and CDR2: MDHEN and SYDVKM. The CDR3 length is 15 residues. The trim removed 4 bases at V and 11 bases at J, leaving 11 bases unmatched. The CDR3 coding sequence is TGTGCCAGCAGTTCCGGATCGACAGGGGGTGGGAAACTGTTTTTT. Its protein product is CASSSGSTGGGKLFF.

About this clone itself: Compared with germline, one end of the junction differs, possibly owing to a read error. The CDR3 nucleotides read TGTTTAGGGGGATTTGATACGCAGTATTTT. Translation: CLGGFDTQYF. V gene TRBV20-1 combines with J gene TRBJ2-3; D is possibly TRBD1 (6 bases). The germline V gene has CDR1 DFQATT and CDR2 SNEGSKA (reference sequence). The CDR3 is made up of 10 amino acids.

The chain recombines TRBV19 with TRBJ2-2; tentative D call: TRBD1 (6 bases). V lost 9 bases and J lost 6, with 8 bases in between. The CDR3 extends over 11 amino acids. Germline V gives CDR1 LNHDA, CDR2 SQIVND (reference sequence). The CDR3 loop reads CASRTAGELFF. CDR3 sequence (DNA): TGTGCCAGCAGGACAGCCGGGGAGCTGTTTTTT.

The rearrangement uses TRBV5-1 and TRBJ2-2; 8 bases match TRBD1. Germline assignment: CDR1 SGHRS and CDR2 YFSETQ. V trimming: 2 bases; J trimming: 3 bases; junction bases outside the gene matches: 3. CDR3 length equals 15 residues. The CDR3 reads CASSLTDRDTGELFF. CDR3 nucleotides: TGCGCCAGCAGCTTAACGGACAGGGACACCGGGGAGCTGTTTTTT.

The chain is built from TRBV9 and TRBJ2-2; D might be TRBD1 (6 bases). The germline V and J ends were trimmed by 7 bases and 7 bases, with 20 bases remaining between them. CDR1 SGDLS and CDR2 YYNGEE come from the germline V gene. The CDR3 contains 15 residues. CDR3: CASSTQGLGFGELFF. CDR3 DNA sequence: TGTGCCAGCTCCACCCAGGGGTTGGGATTCGGGGAGCTGTTTTTT.

This chain connects TRBV28 to TRBJ1-2; D is uncertain. The CDR3 runs to 13 residues. Germline CDR1 is MDHEN and CDR2 is SYDVKM. V was clipped by 2 bases and J by 3 bases, with 7 bases between them. CDR3 bases: TGTGCCAGCAGTTTAGCGACGCACTATGGCTACACCTTC. Protein sequence: CASSLATHYGYTF.

The CDR3: CASRRHRVNTEAFF. CDR3 coding DNA: TGTGCCAGCAGACGACACCGGGTGAACACTGAAGCTTTCTTT. The J gene is TRBJ1-1, the V gene TRBV9; D unclear. Germline V gives CDR1 SGDLS, CDR2 YYNGEE. The CDR3 is 14 amino acids. V was shortened by 5 bases and J by 0 bases, with 11 bases between the two germline ends. The complete variable domain, with remaining parts taken from reference TRBV9 and TRBJ1-1, reads DSGVTQTPKHLITATGQRVTLRCSPRSGDLSVYWYQQSLDQGLQFLIQYYNGEERAKGNILERFSAQQFPDLHSELNLSSLELGDSALYFCASRRHRVNTEAFFGQGTRLTVV.

The chain uses TRBV5-6 and TRBJ1-5; 7 bases map to TRBD1. Germline V gives CDR1 SGHDT, CDR2 YYEEEE. With 1 base clipped from V and 4 bases from J, the junction kept 8 bases outside the gene matches. The CDR3 has 16 residues. The CDR3 loop is CASSLTGTDPNQPQHF. The CDR3 DNA reads TGTGCCAGCAGCTTGACCGGGACAGACCCGAATCAGCCCCAGCATTTT.

This chain links TRBV28 with TRBJ1-5, with D uncertain. The germline V gene has CDR1 MDHEN and CDR2 SYDVKM. Trimming removed 6 bases from V and 5 bases from J, with 5 bases in between. The CDR3 is made up of 11 amino acids. CDR3 amino acids: CASRGHQPQHF. CDR3 DNA: TGTGCCAGCAGGGGCCATCAGCCCCAGCATTTT.

The V gene is TRBV5-6, the J gene TRBJ2-2; D is ambiguous. Germline CDR1 reads SGHDT; CDR2 reads YYEEEE. The CDR3 is made up of 13 amino acids. The V and J ends lost 4 bases and 4 bases respectively, with 8 bases between them. CDR3 DNA sequence: TGTGCCAGCAGCCTCTTCGGCACCGGGGAGCTGTTTTTT. Its translation: CASSLFGTGELFF. Full variable domain (outside the CDR3, taken from reference TRBV5-6 and TRBJ2-2): DAGVTQSPTHLIKTRGQQVTLRCSPKSGHDTVSWYQQALGQGPQFIFQYYEEEERQRGNFPDRFSGHQFPNYSSELNVNALLLGDSALYLCASSLFGTGELFFGEGSRLTVL.